The entry below describes one TCR beta chain. This sample was included in a study of T cell responses to AZD1222 COVID-19 vaccine. The CDR3 extends over 15 amino acids. The germline V gene has CDR1 SGHNT and CDR2 YYREEE (reference sequence). The V end was cut by 3 bases, the J end by 0 bases, with 11 bases between. Assay: immunoSEQ multiplex PCR; the TCRdb copy retains only in-frame clones and omits some. This sample carries about 120,000 clones, 87% of them seen once, and the ten largest clones take about 1.2%. The sample here was peripheral blood, taken on day 0 of AZD1222 vaccination. The source is an adult in good health. The rearrangement uses TRBV5-4 and TRBJ2-3, with D maybe TRBD2 (5 bases). The CDR3 spells CASSSEAISTDTQYF. In DNA, the CDR3 is TGTGCCAGCAGCTCGGAGGCTATAAGCACAGATACGCAGTATTTT.